This passage covers 21 T cell receptor beta chains from one sample sequenced in a study of CD8+CD57+ T cells in acquired aplastic anemia. Patients who underwent sequencing had shown CD8+CD57+ cell expansion by flow cytometry. It was genomic DNA that served as the template for profiling TCR beta VDJ and CDR3. Each CDR3 protein is one row after TCRdb ran MiXCR on the reads. The sample lists around 430,000 distinct CDR3 sequences, over 25% occurring once. Material for sequencing was sorted CD4+, CD8+, or CD8+CD57+ T cells (not recorded which) from PBMCs. All receptors come from a human donor with aplastic anemia.

This clonotype was counted between two and nine times. The chain has TRBV24-1 and TRBJ2-1; D perhaps matches TRBD1 (6 bases). Germline assignment: CDR1 KGHDR and CDR2 SFDVKD. The CDR3 covers 16 residues. V lost 3 bases and J 6 bases, leaving 17 bases between the germline ends. CDR3 sequence reads: CATSDPQGPPLNEQFF. The CDR3, as DNA: TGTGCCACCAGTGATCCACAGGGCCCCCCACTCAATGAGCAGTTCTTC.

This clonotype has at least ten counts. This chain uses TRBV6-1 with TRBJ1-2; D ambiguous. V was pared by 5 bases and J by 4 bases, with 11 bases between. Germline V lookup: CDR1 MNHNS, CDR2 SASEGT. There are 13 residues in the CDR3. The CDR3 here is CASSTAGSYGYTF. DNA for the CDR3: TGTGCCAGCAGTACCGCGGGCAGCTATGGCTACACCTTC.

The chain has TRBV25-1 and TRBJ2-5; the match to TRBD2 covers 7 bases. There are 14 residues in the CDR3. From germline, CDR1 is MGHDK and CDR2 SYGVNS. V trimming: 5 bases; J trimming: 5 bases; junction bases outside the gene matches: 8. CDR3 DNA: TGTGCCAGCAGTTCCTGGACTAGATCGGAGACCCAGTACTTC. Translation gives CASSSWTRSETQYF.

The chain carries TRBV27 and TRBJ1-2, with D tentatively TRBD1 (6 bases). Per the germline V gene, CDR1 is MNHEY and CDR2 is SMNVEV (reference sequence). V was shortened by 3 bases and J by 2 bases, with 16 bases between the two germline ends. The CDR3 loop spans 16 amino acids. The CDR3 is CASSFYPPTGNYGYTF. In DNA, the CDR3 is TGTGCCAGCAGTTTTTATCCCCCAACAGGGAACTATGGCTACACCTTC.

Only a few counts were recorded for this clonotype. This sequence joins TRBV11-2 and TRBJ2-3; 9 bases agree with TRBD1. CDR3 length equals 14 residues. In germline, CDR1 is SGHAT, CDR2 FQNNGV. Trimming took 5 bases from V and 9 from J; bases not matched to a gene: 9. The CDR3 DNA follows: TGTGCCAGCAGCGTCCGGGACAGGGTTCAAACGCAGTATTTT. Encoded protein: CASSVRDRVQTQYF.

This clonotype was detected many times. The chain combines TRBV19 with TRBJ1-5; no clear D. Germline V CDR1 and CDR2: LNHDA, SQIVND (reference sequence). V was shortened by 3 bases and J by 0 bases, with 12 bases between the two germline ends. This CDR3 is built from 16 residues. DNA of the CDR3: TGTGCCAGTAGTATCTCCAGGTTCAATAGCAATCAGCCCCAGCATTTT. The encoded protein is CASSISRFNSNQPQHF.

This chain uses TRBV7-9 with TRBJ1-1; TRBD1 is a possible D gene (6 bases). This CDR3 comprises 14 residues. V dropped 5 bases and J dropped 2 bases, with 12 bases sitting between them. CDR1 is SEHNR and CDR2 is FQNEAQ in the germline V gene (reference sequence). The CDR3 region has the DNA TGTGCCAGCAGCCCCAGGGGAATAAACACTGAAGCTTTCTTT. It yields the protein CASSPRGINTEAFF.

This clonotype was recorded at least ten times. The chain has TRBV19 and TRBJ1-5; D might be TRBD1 (5 bases). V lost 5 bases to trimming and J lost 6 bases, with 14 bases between them. CDR3 length equals 14 residues. Germline loops: CDR1 LNHDA, CDR2 SQIVND (reference sequence). CDR3 coding DNA: TGTGCCAGTAGTGGGGAGGGGTATGGTCAGCCCCAGCATTTT. Translation: CASSGEGYGQPQHF. The variable domain in full, with the rest retrieved from reference TRBV19 and TRBJ1-5, is DGGITQSPKYLFRKEGQNVTLSCEQNLNHDAMYWYRQDPGQGLRLIYYSQIVNDFQKGDIAEGYSVSREKKESFPLTVTSAQKNPTAFYLCASSGEGYGQPQHFGDGTRLSIL.

This clonotype was recorded a few times. The chain recombines TRBV7-6 with TRBJ2-7; D unclear. Germline CDR1 SGHVS, CDR2 FNYEAQ. The CDR3 length is 16 residues. V shed 5 bases and J shed 1 base, with 18 bases lying between them. The CDR3 sequence: CASSPLPASMSYEQYF. DNA for the CDR3: TGTGCCAGCAGCCCACTCCCTGCCTCCATGTCCTACGAGCAGTACTTC. The whole variable domain, remainder taken from reference TRBV7-6 and TRBJ2-7, is GAGVSQSPRYKVTKRGQDVALRCDPISGHVSLYWYRQALGQGPEFLTYFNYEAQQDKSGLPNDRFSAERPEGSISTLTIQRTEQRDSAMYRCASSPLPASMSYEQYFGPGTRLTVT.

The genes are TRBV30 and TRBJ1-2; 11 bases align to TRBD1. Per germline, CDR1 GTSNPN and CDR2 SVGIG (reference sequence). V shed 3 bases, J shed 7 bases, and the junction held 7 bases outside the gene matches. The CDR3 is made up of 14 amino acids. CDR3 amino acids: CAWRIGTGGSGYTF. The DNA for the CDR3 is TGTGCCTGGAGGATAGGGACAGGGGGTAGTGGCTACACCTTC.

The chain carries TRBV7-3 and TRBJ2-1, with 10 bases aligning to TRBD2. J lost 6 bases, V lost 6 bases, and 5 bases had no gene match. CDR3 size: 14 residues. In germline, CDR1 is SGHTA, CDR2 FQGTGA. The CDR3 nucleotides read TGTGCCAGCAGAAAGGAGCGGGAGGGCAATGAGCAGTTCTTC. Translation gives CASRKEREGNEQFF.

Comment on this clonotype: A much larger clone differs by one base, so this may be a read error. This chain's CDR3 is CAISEGTGRTGELFF. The DNA of the CDR3 is TGTGCCATCAGCGAAGGGACAGGGAGGACCGGGGAGCTGTTTTTT. This chain connects TRBV10-3 to TRBJ2-2; TRBD1 aligns across 9 bases. Germline assignment: CDR1 ENHRY and CDR2 SYGVKD. The CDR3 totals 15 residues. V dropped 6 bases and J dropped 5; count of bases not matched to a gene: 7.

About this clonotype: Germline and junction disagree at one end, which may indicate a read error. V usage is TRBV24-1 and J usage is TRBJ1-5; 7 bases fit TRBD1. CDR1 and CDR2 from the germline V gene are KGHDR and SFDVKD. This CDR3 contains 16 residues. CDR3 protein: CASSSTTGQINQPQHF. CDR3 DNA sequence: TGTGCCAGCAGTTCCACTACGGGACAGATAAATCAGCCCCAGCATTTT.

The CDR3 loop reads CASRRALASDGDTQYF. In nucleotides, the CDR3 is TGCGCCAGCAGACGAGCCCTAGCGTCCGATGGGGATACGCAGTATTTT. The chain carries TRBV5-1 and TRBJ2-3, with D tentatively TRBD2 (6 bases). V dropped 5 bases and J dropped 6 bases, with 22 bases sitting between them. Germline V CDR1 and CDR2: SGHRS, YFSETQ. The length of the CDR3 is 16 residues.

CDR3 in DNA: TGTGCCACCCTTGACAGCGAGGAAAACACCATATATTTT. This translates into CATLDSEENTIYF. The chain joins TRBV19 to TRBJ1-3, with D tentatively TRBD1 (5 bases). Per germline, CDR1 LNHDA and CDR2 SQIVND (reference sequence). This CDR3 has 13 residues. V was shortened by 10 bases and J by 6 bases, with 16 bases between the two germline ends.

V is TRBV5-1 and J is TRBJ2-7; either TRBD1 or TRBD2 may supply D (5 bases each). V shed 1 base and J shed 0 bases, with 17 bases lying between them. Germline values: CDR1 SGHRS, CDR2 YFSETQ. The CDR3 sequence is 17 residues long. This chain's CDR3 is CASSLTSGTAHSYEQYF. The CDR3 nucleotides are TGCGCCAGCAGCTTGACCTCCGGGACCGCTCACTCCTACGAGCAGTACTTC.

This clonotype was found a few times. The chain links TRBV7-8 to TRBJ2-5, with 10 bases fitting TRBD2. CDR1 is SGHVS and CDR2 is FQNEAQ in the germline V gene. V trimming: 3 bases; J trimming: 3 bases; junction bases outside the gene matches: 7. The CDR3 runs 16 residues. CDR3 bases: TGTGCCAGCAGCTTTTACGAGAGCGGGGGGGAAGAGACCCAGTACTTC. Translated: CASSFYESGGEETQYF.

This chain joins TRBV11-2 and TRBJ1-1; D possibly corresponds to TRBD1 (5 bases). Germline CDR1 SGHAT, CDR2 FQNNGV. Trimming left V 0 bases short and J 4 bases short, with 12 bases between. The CDR3 covers 15 residues. In DNA form, the CDR3 reads TGTGCCAGCAGCTTAGATATGGGGCCGGGCACTGAAGCTTTCTTT. Translated: CASSLDMGPGTEAFF.

V and J are TRBV20-1 and TRBJ2-5; 7 nucleotides line up with TRBD1. Germline CDR1 DFQATT, CDR2 SNEGSKA (reference sequence). There are 17 residues in the CDR3. With 3 bases clipped from V and 5 bases from J, the junction kept 18 bases outside the gene matches. In nucleotides, the CDR3 is TGCAGTGCTAGTAAGGTGACAGGGTTAGCCGTCCGGGAGACCCAGTACTTC. Amino acids: CSASKVTGLAVRETQYF.

This clonotype was recorded at least ten times. The V gene is TRBV7-2, the J gene TRBJ1-2, with 9 bases identical to TRBD1. In germline, CDR1 is SGHTA, CDR2 FQGNSA. This CDR3 region has 13 residues. Germline trimming cut 4 bases from V and 8 bases from J; bases unmatched to any gene: 5. CDR3 in amino acids: CASSSRTGVGYTF. DNA for the CDR3: TGTGCCAGCAGCTCCAGGACAGGGGTCGGCTACACCTTC.

This clonotype was counted many times. This chain uses TRBV20-1 with TRBJ1-6; D is possibly TRBD1 (5 bases). CDR1 and CDR2 from the germline V gene are DFQATT and SNEGSKA (reference sequence). Between the trimmed V and J ends, which lost 6 bases and 0 bases, there was a span of 15 bases. The CDR3 totals 16 residues. Here the CDR3 DNA reads TGCAGTGCCAGATTCCAGGGAAGCTCCTATAATTCACCCCTCCACTTT. This codes for CSARFQGSSYNSPLHF.